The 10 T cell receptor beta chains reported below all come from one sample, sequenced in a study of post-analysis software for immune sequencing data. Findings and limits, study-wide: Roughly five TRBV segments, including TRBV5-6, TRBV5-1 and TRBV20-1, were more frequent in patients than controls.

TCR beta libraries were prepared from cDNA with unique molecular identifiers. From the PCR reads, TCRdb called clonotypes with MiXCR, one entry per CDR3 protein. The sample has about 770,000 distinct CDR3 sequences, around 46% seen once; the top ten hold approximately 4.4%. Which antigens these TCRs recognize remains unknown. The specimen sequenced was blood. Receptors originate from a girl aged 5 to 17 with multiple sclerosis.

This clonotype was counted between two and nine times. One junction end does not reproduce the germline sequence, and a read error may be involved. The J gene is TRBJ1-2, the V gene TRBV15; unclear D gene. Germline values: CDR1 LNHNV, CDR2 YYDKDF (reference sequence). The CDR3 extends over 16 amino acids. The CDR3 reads CATSSVLKESNYGYTF. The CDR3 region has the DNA TGTGCCACCAGCAGCGTACTGAAGGAGTCTAATTATGGCTACACCTTC.

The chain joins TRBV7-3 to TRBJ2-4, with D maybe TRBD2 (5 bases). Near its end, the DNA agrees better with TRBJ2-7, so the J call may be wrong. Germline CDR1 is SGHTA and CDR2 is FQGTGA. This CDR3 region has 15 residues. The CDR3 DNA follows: TGTGCCAGCAGCTTATACGGAGGTGTTGGGGTCGAGCAGTACTTC. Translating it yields CASSLYGGVGVEQYF.

CDR3 residues: CSAPRGSHFGGLLKTDTQYF. The CDR3 region has the DNA TGCAGTGCTCCTCGCGGTAGCCATTTCGGCGGCCTCCTCAAGACAGATACGCAGTATTTT. The V and J genes are TRBV20-1 and TRBJ2-3, with unresolved D. CDR3 length equals 20 residues. V lost 5 bases and J 3 bases, leaving 33 bases between the germline ends. Germline V lookup: CDR1 DFQATT, CDR2 SNEGSKA (reference sequence).

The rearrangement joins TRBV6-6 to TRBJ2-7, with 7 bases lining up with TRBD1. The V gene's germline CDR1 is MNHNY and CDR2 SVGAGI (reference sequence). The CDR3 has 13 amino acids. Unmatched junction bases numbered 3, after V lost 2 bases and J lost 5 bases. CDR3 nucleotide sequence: TGTGCCAGCAGTTACGACAGGGTCCACGAGCAGTACTTC. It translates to CASSYDRVHEQYF.

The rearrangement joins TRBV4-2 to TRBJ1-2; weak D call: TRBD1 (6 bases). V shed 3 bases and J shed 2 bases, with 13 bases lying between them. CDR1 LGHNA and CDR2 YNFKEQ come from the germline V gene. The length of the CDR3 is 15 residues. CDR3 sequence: CASSHNRDKNYGYTF. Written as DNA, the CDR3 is TGTGCCAGCAGCCATAACCGGGACAAAAACTATGGCTACACCTTC.

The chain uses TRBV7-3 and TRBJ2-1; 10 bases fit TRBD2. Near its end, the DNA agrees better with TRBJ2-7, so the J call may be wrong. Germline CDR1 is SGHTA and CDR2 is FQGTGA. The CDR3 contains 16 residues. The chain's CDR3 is CASSIASGSSYNEQYF. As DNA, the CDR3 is TGTGCCAGCAGCATCGCTAGCGGGAGCTCCTACAATGAGCAGTACTTC.

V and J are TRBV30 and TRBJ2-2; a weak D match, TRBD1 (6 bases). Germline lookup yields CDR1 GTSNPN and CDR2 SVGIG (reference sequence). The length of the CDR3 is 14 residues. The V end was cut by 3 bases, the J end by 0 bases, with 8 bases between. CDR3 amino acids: CAWSNRANTGELFF. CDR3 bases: TGTGCCTGGAGCAACAGGGCGAACACCGGGGAGCTGTTTTTT.

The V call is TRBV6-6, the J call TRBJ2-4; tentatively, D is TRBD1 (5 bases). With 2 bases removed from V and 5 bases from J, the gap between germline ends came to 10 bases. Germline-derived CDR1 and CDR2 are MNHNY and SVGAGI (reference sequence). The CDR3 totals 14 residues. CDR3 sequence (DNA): TGTGCCAGCAGTTACCCTTCGACAGAAAACATTCAGTACTTC. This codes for CASSYPSTENIQYF.

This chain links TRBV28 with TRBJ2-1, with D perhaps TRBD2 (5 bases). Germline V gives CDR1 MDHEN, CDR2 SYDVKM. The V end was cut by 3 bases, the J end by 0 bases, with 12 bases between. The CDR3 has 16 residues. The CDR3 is CASSLYGESSYNEQFF. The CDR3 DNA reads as TGTGCCAGCAGTTTGTACGGGGAAAGCTCCTACAATGAGCAGTTCTTC.

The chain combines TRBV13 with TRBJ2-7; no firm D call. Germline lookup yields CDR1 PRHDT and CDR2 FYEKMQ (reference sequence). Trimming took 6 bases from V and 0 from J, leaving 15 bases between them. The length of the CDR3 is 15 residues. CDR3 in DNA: TGTGCCAGCAGTCGGAGCTCTTTAAGCTCCTACGAGCAGTACTTC. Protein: CASSRSSLSSYEQYF.